This T cell receptor (beta chain) is drawn from a study of blood T cell repertoires in COVID-19. Study details: The samples span acute and convalescent COVID-19 from the United States, Italy and Spain. PBMCs, B-cell-depleted T cells, or T cells were the source of the cDNA or gDNA that made up the material.

Authors' analysis steps: Amplifying reference gene primers gave estimates of nucleated cell counts. Method: immunoSEQ multiplex PCR; TCRdb's copy keeps in-frame clones and lacks some. V, J and clone size are taken as reported in that table, and D and trimming were inferred from the DNA itself. The data contain 350,000 to 450,000 clones, about 90% of them singletons. In germline, CDR1 is KGHSH, CDR2 LQKENI. The CDR3 totals 15 residues. Losses at the gene ends were 2 bases for V and 8 bases for J; bases not matched to a gene: 11. The receptor was isolated from a man between 40 and 49 years old with acute or convalescent COVID-19. This chain uses TRBV18 with TRBJ1-2; 7 bases are shared with TRBD1. Sequenced material: peripheral blood. Written as DNA, the CDR3 is TGTGCCAGCTCACCATTAGACAGGGTATCGGGAGGCTACACCTTC. It codes for CASSPLDRVSGGYTF.